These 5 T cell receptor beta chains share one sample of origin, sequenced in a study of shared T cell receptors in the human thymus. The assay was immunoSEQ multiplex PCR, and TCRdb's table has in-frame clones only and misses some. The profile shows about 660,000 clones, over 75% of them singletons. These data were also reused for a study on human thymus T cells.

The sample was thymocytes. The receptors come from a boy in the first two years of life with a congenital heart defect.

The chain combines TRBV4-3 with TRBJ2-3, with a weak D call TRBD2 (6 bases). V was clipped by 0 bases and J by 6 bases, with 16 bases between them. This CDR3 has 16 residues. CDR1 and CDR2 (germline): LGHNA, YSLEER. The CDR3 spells CASSQETGVSLDTQYF. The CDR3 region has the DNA TGCGCCAGCAGCCAAGAAACGGGAGTTAGTTTGGATACGCAGTATTTT.

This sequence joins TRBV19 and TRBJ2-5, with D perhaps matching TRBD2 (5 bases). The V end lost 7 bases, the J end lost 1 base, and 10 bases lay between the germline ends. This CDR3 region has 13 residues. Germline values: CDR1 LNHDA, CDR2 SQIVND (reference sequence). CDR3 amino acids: CASTPRGQETQYF. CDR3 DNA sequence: TGTGCCAGTACCCCCCGGGGCCAAGAGACCCAGTACTTC.

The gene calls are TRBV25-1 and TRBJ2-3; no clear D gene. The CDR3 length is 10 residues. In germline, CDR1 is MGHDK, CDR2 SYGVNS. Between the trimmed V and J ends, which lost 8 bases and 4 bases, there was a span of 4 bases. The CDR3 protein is CASPADTQYF. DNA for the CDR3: TGTGCCAGCCCAGCAGATACGCAGTATTTT.

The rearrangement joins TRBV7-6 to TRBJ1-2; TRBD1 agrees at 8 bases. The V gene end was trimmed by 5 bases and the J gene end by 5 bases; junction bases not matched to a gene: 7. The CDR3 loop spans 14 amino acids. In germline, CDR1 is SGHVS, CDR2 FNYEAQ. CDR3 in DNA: TGTGCCAGCAGCCCCTGGACAGGGAGGTATGGCTACACCTTC. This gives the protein CASSPWTGRYGYTF.

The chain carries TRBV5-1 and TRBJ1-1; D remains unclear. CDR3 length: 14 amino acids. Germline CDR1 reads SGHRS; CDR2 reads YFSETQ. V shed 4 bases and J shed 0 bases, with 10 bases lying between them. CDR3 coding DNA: TGCGCCAGCAGCAATAATCTCGTGAACACTGAAGCTTTCTTT. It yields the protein CASSNNLVNTEAFF.